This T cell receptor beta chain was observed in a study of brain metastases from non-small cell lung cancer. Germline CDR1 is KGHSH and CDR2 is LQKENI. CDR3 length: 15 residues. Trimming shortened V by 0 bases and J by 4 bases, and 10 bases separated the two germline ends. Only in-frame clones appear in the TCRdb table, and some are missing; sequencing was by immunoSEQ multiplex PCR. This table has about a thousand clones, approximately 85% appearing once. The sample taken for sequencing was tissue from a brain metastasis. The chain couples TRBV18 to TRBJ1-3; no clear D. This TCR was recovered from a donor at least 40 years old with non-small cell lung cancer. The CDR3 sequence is CASSPPSERGNTIYF. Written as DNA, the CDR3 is TGTGCCAGCTCACCACCGTCCGAAAGAGGAAACACCATATATTTT.